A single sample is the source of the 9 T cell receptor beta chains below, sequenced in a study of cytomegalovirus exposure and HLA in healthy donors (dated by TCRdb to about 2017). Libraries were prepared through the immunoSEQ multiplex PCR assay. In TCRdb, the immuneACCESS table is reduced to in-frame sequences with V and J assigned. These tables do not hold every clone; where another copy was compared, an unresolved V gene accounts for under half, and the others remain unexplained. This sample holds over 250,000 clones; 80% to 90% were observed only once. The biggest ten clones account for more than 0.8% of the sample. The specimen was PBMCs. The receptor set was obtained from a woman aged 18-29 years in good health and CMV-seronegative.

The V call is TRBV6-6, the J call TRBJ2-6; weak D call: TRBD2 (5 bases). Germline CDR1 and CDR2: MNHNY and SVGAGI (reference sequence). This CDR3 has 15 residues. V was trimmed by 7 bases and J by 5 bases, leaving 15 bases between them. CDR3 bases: TGTGCCAGCATGGACTCCCTTGGGAGGGCCAACGTCCTGACTTTC. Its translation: CASMDSLGRANVLTF.

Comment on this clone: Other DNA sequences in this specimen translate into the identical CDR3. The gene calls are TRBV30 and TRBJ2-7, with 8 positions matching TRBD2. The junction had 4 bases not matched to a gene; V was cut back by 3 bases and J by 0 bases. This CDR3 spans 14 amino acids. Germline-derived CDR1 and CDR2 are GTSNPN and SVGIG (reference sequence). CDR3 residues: CAWRASGGSYEQYF. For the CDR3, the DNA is TGTGCCTGGAGGGCCAGCGGGGGCTCCTACGAGCAGTACTTC.

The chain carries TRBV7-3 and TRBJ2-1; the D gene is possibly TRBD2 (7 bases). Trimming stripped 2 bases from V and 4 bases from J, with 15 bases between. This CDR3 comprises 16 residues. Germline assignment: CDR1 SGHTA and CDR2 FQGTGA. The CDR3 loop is CASSLSGGGPYNEQFF. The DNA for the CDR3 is TGTGCCAGCAGCTTATCGGGCGGGGGCCCTTACAATGAGCAGTTCTTC.

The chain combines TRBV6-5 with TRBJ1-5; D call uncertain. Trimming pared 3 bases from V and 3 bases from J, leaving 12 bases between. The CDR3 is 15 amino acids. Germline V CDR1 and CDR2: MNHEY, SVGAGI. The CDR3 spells CASSYKNWPNQPQHF. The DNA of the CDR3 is TGTGCCAGCAGTTATAAAAATTGGCCCAATCAGCCCCAGCATTTT.

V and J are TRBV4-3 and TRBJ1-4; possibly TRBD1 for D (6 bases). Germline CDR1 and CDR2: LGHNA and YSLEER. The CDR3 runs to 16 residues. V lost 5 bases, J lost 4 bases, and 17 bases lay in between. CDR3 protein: CASSLRYRVSNEKLFF. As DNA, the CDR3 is TGCGCCAGCAGCTTAAGATACAGGGTTAGTAATGAAAAACTGTTTTTT.

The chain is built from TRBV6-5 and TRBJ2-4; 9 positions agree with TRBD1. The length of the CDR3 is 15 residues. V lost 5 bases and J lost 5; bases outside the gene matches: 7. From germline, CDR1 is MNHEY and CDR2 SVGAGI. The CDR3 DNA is TGTGCCAGCAGTGTAACCGGGACAGGGCAAAACATTCAGTACTTC. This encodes CASSVTGTGQNIQYF.

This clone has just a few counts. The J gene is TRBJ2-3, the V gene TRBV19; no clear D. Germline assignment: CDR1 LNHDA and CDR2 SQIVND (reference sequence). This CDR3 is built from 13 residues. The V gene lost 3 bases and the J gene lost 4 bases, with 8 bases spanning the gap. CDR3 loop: CASSIPGPDTQYF. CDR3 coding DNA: TGTGCCAGTAGTATTCCGGGTCCAGATACGCAGTATTTT. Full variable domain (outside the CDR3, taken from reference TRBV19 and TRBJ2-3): DGGITQSPKYLFRKEGQNVTLSCEQNLNHDAMYWYRQDPGQGLRLIYYSQIVNDFQKGDIAEGYSVSREKKESFPLTVTSAQKNPTAFYLCASSIPGPDTQYFGPGTRLTVL.

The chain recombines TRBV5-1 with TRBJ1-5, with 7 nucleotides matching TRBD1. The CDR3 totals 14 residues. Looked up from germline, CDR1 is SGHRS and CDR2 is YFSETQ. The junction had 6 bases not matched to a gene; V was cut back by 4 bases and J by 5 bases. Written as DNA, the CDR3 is TGCGCCAGCAGCCCAGACAGGGCGGATCAGCCCCAGCATTTT. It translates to CASSPDRADQPQHF.

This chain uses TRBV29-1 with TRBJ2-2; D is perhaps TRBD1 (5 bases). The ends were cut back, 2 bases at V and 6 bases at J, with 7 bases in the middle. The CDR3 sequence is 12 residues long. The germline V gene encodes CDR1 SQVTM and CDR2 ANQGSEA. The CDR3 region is CSVEQGAGELFF. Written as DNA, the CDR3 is TGCAGCGTTGAACAGGGTGCCGGGGAGCTGTTTTTT.